The 17 T cell receptor beta chains below come from one sample, sequenced in a study of radiation and T cells in renal cell carcinoma. This table comes from immunoSEQ multiplex PCR, and its TCRdb copy is limited to in-frame clones, with some not included. The sample yields around 20,000 clones, more than 45% seen once. Treatment reported: 15 Gy SBRT to primary tumor, nephrectomy 4 weeks later. Sequences were derived from tumor tissue, sampled from a patient whose treatment included radiotherapy and nephrectomy. These TCRs come from a woman in her forties or fifties with renal cell carcinoma.

Here the CDR3 reads CASSLFMVEAFF. The DNA of the CDR3 is TGTGCCAGCAGCCTTTTTATGGTTGAAGCTTTCTTT. The chain couples TRBV28 to TRBJ1-1; the D is unclear. The CDR3 is 12 residues long. Germline values: CDR1 MDHEN, CDR2 SYDVKM. V lost 6 bases and J 7 bases, leaving 12 bases between the germline ends.

The chain recombines TRBV2 with TRBJ1-1; 7 bases agree with TRBD1. Trimming at V came to 6 bases and at J to 5 bases, leaving 9 bases not matched to a gene. Per the germline V gene, CDR1 is SNHLY and CDR2 is FYNNEI. The CDR3 contains 14 residues. The CDR3 nucleotides read TGTGCCAGCAGAGAGATCACGACAGGGACTGAAGCTTTCTTT. This sequence encodes CASREITTGTEAFF.

The J gene is TRBJ1-2, the V gene TRBV5-5; D is perhaps TRBD1 (6 bases). Between the trimmed V and J ends, which lost 4 bases and 8 bases, there was a span of 21 bases. The CDR3 runs to 15 residues. Germline values: CDR1 SGHKS, CDR2 YYEKEE (reference sequence). The CDR3 is CASSTLGGTGEGYTF. The CDR3, as DNA: TGTGCCAGCAGCACACTAGGGGGAACGGGAGAAGGCTACACCTTC.

The chain joins TRBV7-9 to TRBJ2-1; D call uncertain. The CDR3 runs 12 residues. Germline CDR1 is SEHNR and CDR2 is FQNEAQ (reference sequence). V was pared by 4 bases and J by 10 bases, with 11 bases between. CDR3 nucleotides: TGTGCCAGCAGCTCCTCGGGTAGGGAGCAGTTCTTC. This encodes CASSSSGREQFF. The whole variable domain, remainder taken from reference TRBV7-9 and TRBJ2-1, is DTGVSQNPRHKITKRGQNVTFRCDPISEHNRLYWYRQTLGQGPEFLTYFQNEAQLEKSRLLSDRFSAERPKGSFSTLEIQRTEQGDSAMYLCASSSSGREQFFGPGTRLTVL.

The chain links TRBV2 to TRBJ1-2; 11 nucleotides line up with TRBD1. CDR1 and CDR2 from the germline V gene are SNHLY and FYNNEI. The V segment lost 4 bases and the J segment 4 bases; nucleotides outside the gene matches: 5. The CDR3 runs to 15 residues. CDR3 loop: CASSVGTGGGYGYTF. The CDR3 coding sequence is TGTGCCAGCAGTGTGGGGACAGGGGGTGGCTATGGCTACACCTTC.

V is TRBV4-3 and J is TRBJ1-1; no clear D gene. This CDR3 has 14 residues. CDR1 is LGHNA and CDR2 is YSLEER in the germline V gene. Trimming removed 1 base from V and 4 bases from J, with 10 bases in between. CDR3: CASSQVGLGTEAFF. The CDR3 DNA sequence: TGCGCCAGCAGCCAAGTCGGGTTGGGCACTGAAGCTTTCTTT.

A few counts support this clone. This chain uses TRBV6-5 with TRBJ2-1; 10 nucleotides align to TRBD2. This CDR3 comprises 16 residues. Germline V gene data show CDR1 as MNHEY and CDR2 as SVGAGI. V shed 2 bases and J 10 bases; nucleotides not matched to a gene: 11. The CDR3 loop reads CASSYASGTSAREQFF. The DNA of the CDR3 is TGTGCCAGCAGTTACGCCTCCGGGACTAGCGCAAGAGAGCAGTTCTTC.

The chain couples TRBV11-2 to TRBJ1-5; D possibly corresponds to TRBD1 (5 bases). The V gene lost 2 bases and the J gene lost 0 bases, with 11 bases spanning the gap. This CDR3 has 16 amino acids. Germline CDR1 SGHAT, CDR2 FQNNGV. The CDR3 reads CASSLTAGNSNQPQHF. DNA of the CDR3: TGTGCCAGCAGCTTAACCGCAGGGAATAGCAATCAGCCCCAGCATTTT.

This CDR3 reads CASTFGIGNSYEQYF. CDR3 DNA sequence: TGCGCCAGCACCTTTGGCATCGGGAACTCCTACGAGCAGTACTTC. V and J are TRBV5-1 and TRBJ2-7; tentatively, D is TRBD2 (5 bases). Trimming took 6 bases from V and 0 from J, leaving 16 bases between them. The CDR3 is made up of 15 amino acids. Germline V CDR1 and CDR2: SGHRS, YFSETQ.

V usage is TRBV4-3 and J usage is TRBJ1-2; TRBD1 matches 9 bases. The CDR3 totals 13 residues. Germline values: CDR1 LGHNA, CDR2 YSLEER. After removal of 9 bases from V and 4 bases from J, the junction contained 6 bases not matched to a gene. The CDR3 loop reads CASSGQGIYGYTF. DNA for the CDR3: TGCGCCAGTTCGGGACAGGGCATCTATGGCTACACCTTC.

This chain uses TRBV11-2 with TRBJ2-3; TRBD2 matches 7 bases. V was clipped by 5 bases and J by 4 bases; unmatched bases: 6. This CDR3 region has 14 residues. In germline, CDR1 is SGHAT, CDR2 FQNNGV. Here the CDR3 DNA reads TGTGCCAGCAGCCCCATTGCGGGGGCAGATACGCAGTATTTT. It codes for CASSPIAGADTQYF. Full variable domain (outside the CDR3, taken from reference TRBV11-2 and TRBJ2-3): EAGVAQSPRYKIIEKRQSVAFWCNPISGHATLYWYQQILGQGPKLLIQFQNNGVVDDSQLPKDRFSAERLKGVDSTLKIQPAKLEDSAVYLCASSPIAGADTQYFGPGTRLTVL.

V and J are TRBV29-1 and TRBJ2-5; weak D call: TRBD1 (6 bases). Germline V gene data show CDR1 as SQVTM and CDR2 as ANQGSEA. Trimming cost V 6 bases and J 1 base, with 12 bases left between them. This CDR3 spans 13 amino acids. This CDR3 reads CSVRGQFQETQYF. The CDR3 DNA reads TGCAGCGTGCGCGGACAGTTCCAAGAGACCCAGTACTTC.

This clone was picked up many times. The J gene is TRBJ2-1, the V gene TRBV12-5, with 7 bases that match TRBD2. CDR1 and CDR2 (germline): LGHNT, FRNRAP. V trimming: 7 bases; J trimming: 0 bases; junction bases outside the gene matches: 6. This CDR3 is 15 amino acids long. Here the CDR3 DNA reads TGTGCTAGTGCCCCGCGGGGGAGCTCCTACAATGAGCAGTTCTTC. Protein sequence: CASAPRGSSYNEQFF.

The chain is built from TRBV18 and TRBJ2-2; 7 positions match TRBD1. Germline CDR1 and CDR2: KGHSH and LQKENI. CDR3 length: 14 residues. V trimming: 4 bases; J trimming: 3 bases; junction bases outside the gene matches: 2. CDR3 nucleotide sequence: TGTGCCAGCTCACGGGGGACAGACACCGGGGAGCTGTTTTTT. Its protein is CASSRGTDTGELFF.

This chain connects TRBV23-1 to TRBJ2-7; D call uncertain. TRBV23-1 is identified as an open reading frame with a role that is uncertain. The CDR3 loop spans 14 amino acids. V was cut by 0 bases and J by 2 bases, with 8 bases left in between. The CDR3 bases are TGCGCCAGCAGTCAATCTTGGGCTACCTACGAGCAGTACTTC. Translation: CASSQSWATYEQYF.

The gene calls are TRBV2 and TRBJ1-1; TRBD1 agrees at 8 bases. Unmatched junction bases numbered 9, after V lost 7 bases and J lost 5 bases. CDR1 and CDR2 (germline): SNHLY, FYNNEI. This CDR3 has 14 residues. CDR3 sequence: CASNSRGRRTEAFF. Written as DNA, the CDR3 is TGTGCCAGCAATTCCAGGGGGCGCCGAACTGAAGCTTTCTTT.

In nucleotides, the CDR3 is TGCAGCGTTGAAGATCTAAGCGGGGGGGGCTACAATGAGCAGTTCTTC. Protein product: CSVEDLSGGGYNEQFF. The chain is built from TRBV29-1 and TRBJ2-1; TRBD2 aligns across 10 bases. There are 16 residues in the CDR3. Germline trimming cut 0 bases from V and 3 bases from J; bases unmatched to any gene: 5. Looked up from germline, CDR1 is SQVTM and CDR2 is ANQGSEA.